This is a list of T cell receptor beta chains from one sample in a study of post-analysis software for immune sequencing data. TCRdb used MiXCR to reprocess the PCR reads, holding one entry per CDR3 protein. The profile shows some 690,000 distinct CDR3 sequences, 55% to 60% of them singletons. Material: blood. Receptors originate from a girl aged 2-10 years with multiple sclerosis. The CDR3 runs from the conserved cysteine through the conserved F or W. D genes are given only for firm matches. The listing skips clone size in some rows; elsewhere it reads once, few, many or a size class.

>TRBJ2-7|TRBV25-1|TRBD1|NA
TGTGCCAGCGGATCCGGGACAGGGGCGGTCGAGCAGTACTTC
CASGSGTGAVEQYF
>TRBJ2-5|TRBV27|TRBD2|NA
TGTGCCAGCAGTTTAACCATAGCGGGGGGGACGGAGACCCAGTACTTC
CASSLTIAGGTETQYF
>TRBJ1-6|TRBV12-3/TRBV12-4|NA|NA
TGTGCCAGCAGTTTAGGGGCAGGGAATAATTCACCCCTCCACTTT
CASSLGAGNNSPLHF
>TRBJ2-1|TRBV29-1|NA|NA
TGCAGCATCATTGAGGCAATTCCGGGACAGGGGCTAGCGGGATACCAACACAATGAGCAGTTCTTC
CSIIEAIPGQGLAGYQHNEQFF
>TRBJ2-1|TRBV24-1|NA|once
TGTGCCACCAGTGATTCCGAACTGGAAGCTTACAATGAGCAGTTCTTC
CATSDSELEAYNEQFF
>TRBJ1-1|TRBV7-9|NA|NA
TGTGCCAGCAGCCTGCGACAGGACACTGAAGCTTTCTTT
CASSLRQDTEAFF
>TRBJ1-2|TRBV5-6|NA|NA
TGTGCCAGCAGCTTGGAGTCACGGTTAGGAGGCTACACCTTC
CASSLESRLGGYTF
>TRBJ2-5|TRBV7-9|NA|NA
TGTGCCAGCAGCTTTATTTGGGAAACAGGGAGCCACCGCGAGACCCAGTACTTC
CASSFIWETGSHRETQYF
>TRBJ2-1|TRBV7-2|NA|NA
TGTGCCAGCAGCTTAAACAGAGACCTCTACAATGAGCAGTTCTTC
CASSLNRDLYNEQFF
>TRBJ1-1|TRBV25-1|TRBD1|few
TGTGCCAGCAGAGGGACAGGGATCACTGAAGCTTTCTTT
CASRGTGITEAFF
>TRBJ2-3|TRBV7-2|NA|few
TGTGCCAGCAGCTTAGGGGAGGCCACAGATACGCAGTATTTT
CASSLGEATDTQYF
>TRBJ1-2|TRBV3-1|NA|NA
TGTGCCAGCAGCCCCGGACGGGCTGATGGCTACACCTTC
CASSPGRADGYTF
>TRBJ1-1|TRBV20-1|NA|few
TGCAGTGCTAGAGATGGAACCGCGAACACTGAAGCTTTCTTT
CSARDGTANTEAFF